The 25 T cell receptor beta chains below all came from one sample that was sequenced in a study of blood T cell repertoires in COVID-19. TCRdb keeps only in-frame clones here, not all; method: immunoSEQ multiplex PCR. The table has about 350,000 clones, approximately 90% seen once. The sample consisted of peripheral blood. The receptors were sampled from a man aged 30 to 39 with COVID-19, enrolled during active disease.

A single count supports this clone. The chain recombines TRBV5-1 with TRBJ1-6, with D uncertain. CDR1 is SGHRS and CDR2 is YFSETQ in the germline V gene. The V end lost 5 bases, the J end lost 18 bases, and 21 bases lay between the germline ends. This CDR3 region has 13 residues. This chain's CDR3 is CASRLNEGGERHF. For the CDR3, the DNA is TGCGCCAGCAGACTCAACGAGGGTGGGGAACGCCACTTT. Full variable domain (rest looked up from reference TRBV5-1 and TRBJ1-6): KAGVTQTPRYLIKTRGQQVTLSCSPISGHRSVSWYQQTPGQGLQFLFEYFSETQRNKGNFPGRFSGRQFSNSRSEMNVSTLELGDSALYLCASRLNEGGERHFGNGTRLTVT.

This sequence joins TRBV29-1 and TRBJ2-3; TRBD1 aligns across 8 bases. Trimming removed 7 bases from V and 3 bases from J; junction bases left unmatched: 12. In germline, CDR1 is SQVTM, CDR2 ANQGSEA. The CDR3 has 15 amino acids. The CDR3 reads CSGSHRTGFTDTQYF. The CDR3 region has the DNA TGCAGCGGCAGCCATCGGACAGGGTTTACAGATACGCAGTATTTT.

The gene calls are TRBV9 and TRBJ2-6, with 7 bases matching TRBD2. This CDR3 is 17 amino acids long. With 3 bases clipped from V and 2 bases from J, the junction kept 8 bases outside the gene matches. Germline V gene lookup returns CDR1 SGDLS and CDR2 YYNGEE. The CDR3 loop is CASSGPGRGAGANVLTF. DNA of the CDR3: TGTGCCAGCAGCGGGCCCGGACGGGGGGCTGGGGCCAACGTCCTGACTTTC. The full variable domain, rest sourced from reference TRBV9 and TRBJ2-6, is DSGVTQTPKHLITATGQRVTLRCSPRSGDLSVYWYQQSLDQGLQFLIQYYNGEERAKGNILERFSAQQFPDLHSELNLSSLELGDSALYFCASSGPGRGAGANVLTFGAGSRLTVL.

This sequence joins TRBV5-4 and TRBJ2-5, with D possibly being TRBD2 (6 bases). The germline V and J ends were trimmed by 4 bases and 5 bases, with 6 bases remaining between them. Germline CDR1 SGHNT, CDR2 YYREEE (reference sequence). The CDR3 covers 11 residues. The CDR3 reads CASSAGETQYF. CDR3 bases: TGTGCCAGCAGCGCGGGGGAGACCCAGTACTTC.

The J gene is TRBJ1-2, the V gene TRBV4-3, with D maybe TRBD1 (5 bases). Trimming stripped 1 base from V and 4 bases from J, with 7 bases between. The CDR3 is made up of 13 amino acids. Germline assignment: CDR1 LGHNA and CDR2 YSLEER. The CDR3 protein is CASSQGQSYGYTF. CDR3 nucleotide sequence: TGCGCCAGCAGCCAAGGACAGAGCTATGGCTACACCTTC.

This chain uses TRBV19 with TRBJ2-7; D is perhaps TRBD1 (6 bases). The germline V and J ends were trimmed by 3 bases and 4 bases, with 13 bases remaining between them. This CDR3 comprises 14 residues. CDR1 is LNHDA, CDR2 SQIVND, per germline (reference sequence). The CDR3 loop reads CASSIGDTDYEQYF. The CDR3 DNA is TGTGCCAGTAGTATTGGGGACACAGATTACGAGCAGTACTTC.

V usage is TRBV18 and J usage is TRBJ1-2, with D maybe TRBD1 (5 bases). This CDR3 contains 15 residues. Between the trimmed V and J ends, which lost 6 bases and 3 bases, there was a span of 17 bases. CDR1 and CDR2 (germline): KGHSH, LQKENI. CDR3 protein: CASSPGQEPYYGYTF. CDR3 in DNA: TGTGCCAGCTCTCCTGGACAAGAACCGTACTATGGCTACACCTTC.

A note on this clone: Compared with germline, one end of the junction differs, possibly owing to a read error. The chain is built from TRBV10-3 and TRBJ2-1; TRBD1 matches at 8 bases. Per the germline V gene, CDR1 is ENHRY and CDR2 is SYGVKD. The CDR3 totals 18 residues. CDR3 DNA sequence: TGTGCCATGAGTGAGAGAAGCGCCGGGGAGGCAGGGGGCAGGGAGCAGTTCTTC. Translating gives CAMSERSAGEAGGREQFF.

The chain links TRBV19 to TRBJ1-5; no definite D call. The V gene lost 3 bases and the J gene lost 5 bases, with 11 bases spanning the gap. The CDR3 is made up of 14 amino acids. Looked up from germline, CDR1 is LNHDA and CDR2 is SQIVND (reference sequence). The CDR3 DNA is TGTGCCAGTAGTATGGGCAGGAAAGATCAGCCCCAGCATTTT. Translated, it gives CASSMGRKDQPQHF.

This clone has more than one count but fewer than ten. The rearrangement joins TRBV24-1 to TRBJ2-1; 9 positions agree with TRBD2. Looked up from germline, CDR1 is KGHDR and CDR2 is SFDVKD. With 0 bases clipped from V and 7 bases from J, the junction kept 6 bases outside the gene matches. The length of the CDR3 is 16 residues. CDR3: CATSDLGSSGGNEQFF. The CDR3 region has the DNA TGTGCCACCAGTGATTTGGGTAGTAGCGGGGGAAATGAGCAGTTCTTC.

This chain links TRBV27 with TRBJ1-1; TRBD1 matches 9 bases. The CDR3 spans 12 residues. Trimming took 7 bases from V and 8 from J; bases not matched to a gene: 5. The germline V gene has CDR1 MNHEY and CDR2 SMNVEV (reference sequence). The CDR3 DNA sequence: TGTGCCAGCAAAAGGACAGGGGTCGAAGCTTTCTTT. Translating gives CASKRTGVEAFF.

The genes are TRBV10-3 and TRBJ2-7; 8 nucleotides agree with TRBD1. V lost 3 bases and J lost 2; bases outside the gene matches: 3. Germline V gene lookup returns CDR1 ENHRY and CDR2 SYGVKD. The CDR3 length is 14 residues. CDR3 DNA sequence: TGTGCCATCAGTGAACAGGGGGGTACCTACGAGCAGTACTTC. Its translation is CAISEQGGTYEQYF.

The chain has TRBV24-1 and TRBJ1-2, with 8 bases fitting TRBD1. After removal of 5 bases from V and 4 bases from J, the junction contained 5 bases not matched to a gene. This CDR3 spans 14 amino acids. Germline CDR1 KGHDR, CDR2 SFDVKD. CDR3 sequence: CATSAAGQVYGYTF. In DNA, the CDR3 is TGTGCCACCAGTGCCGCGGGACAGGTCTATGGCTACACCTTC.

CDR3 residues: CASSAQDNEQFF. In DNA, the CDR3 is TGTGCCAGCAGTGCCCAGGATAATGAGCAGTTCTTC. This rearrangement joins TRBV27 to TRBJ2-1; no reliable D call. The V and J ends lost 5 bases and 7 bases respectively, with 9 bases between them. Germline lookup yields CDR1 MNHEY and CDR2 SMNVEV (reference sequence). The CDR3 is 12 amino acids.

Details on this clone: Other nucleotide sequences from this sample produce the same CDR3. The V gene is TRBV7-2, the J gene TRBJ1-5, with D maybe TRBD1 (5 bases). Germline assignment: CDR1 SGHTA and CDR2 FQGNSA. V was trimmed by 5 bases and J by 0 bases, leaving 11 bases between them. This CDR3 is built from 15 residues. Here the CDR3 reads CASSLGQGSNQPQHF. CDR3 DNA: TGTGCCAGCAGCCTGGGTCAGGGTAGCAATCAGCCCCAGCATTTT. Drawing the rest from reference TRBV7-2 and TRBJ1-5, the complete variable domain is GAGVSQSPSNKVTEKGKDVELRCDPISGHTALYWYRQSLGQGLEFLIYFQGNSAPDKSGLPSDRFSAERTGGSVSTLTIQRTQQEDSAVYLCASSLGQGSNQPQHFGDGTRLSIL.

V and J are TRBV24-1 and TRBJ2-1; 12 bases match TRBD1. CDR1 KGHDR and CDR2 SFDVKD come from the germline V gene. Trimming took 1 base from V and 3 from J; bases not matched to a gene: 6. The CDR3 contains 18 residues. In nucleotides, the CDR3 is TGTGCCACCAGTGATTTTGGGACAGGGGGCGCGGACTACAATGAGCAGTTCTTC. Translated: CATSDFGTGGADYNEQFF.

The chain combines TRBV5-1 with TRBJ2-1, with TRBD1 identical over 10 bases. Losses at the gene ends were 4 bases for V and 4 bases for J; bases not matched to a gene: 5. The CDR3 consists of 15 residues. In germline, CDR1 is SGHRS, CDR2 YFSETQ. CDR3 coding DNA: TGCGCCAGCAGCCGGGGACAGGGGTATTACAATGAGCAGTTCTTC. Its protein is CASSRGQGYYNEQFF.

This sequence joins TRBV28 and TRBJ1-5; tentatively, D is TRBD1 (5 bases). CDR1 is MDHEN, CDR2 SYDVKM, per germline. This CDR3 region has 13 residues. V lost 3 bases, J lost 7 bases, and 10 bases lay in between. DNA of the CDR3: TGTGCCAGCAGTTTTGGGGGGAACCAGCCCCAGCATTTT. This codes for CASSFGGNQPQHF. Based on the CDR3 plus reference TRBV28 and TRBJ1-5, the full variable domain is DVKVTQSSRYLVKRTGEKVFLECVQDMDHENMFWYRQDPGLGLRLIYFSYDVKMKEKGDIPEGYSVSREKKERFSLILESASTNQTSMYLCASSFGGNQPQHFGDGTRLSIL.

The genes are TRBV9 and TRBJ1-2, with 8 bases matching TRBD1. Germline trimming cut 0 bases from V and 7 bases from J; bases unmatched to any gene: 8. This CDR3 spans 15 amino acids. Germline V gene lookup returns CDR1 SGDLS and CDR2 YYNGEE. CDR3 bases: TGTGCCAGCAGCGTAGCTGACAGGGGCTCCCTTGGCTACACCTTC. Amino acid sequence: CASSVADRGSLGYTF.

This clone has only a few counts. The chain combines TRBV27 with TRBJ2-7; 7 positions agree with TRBD1. The ends lost 4 bases at V and 3 bases at J; junction bases unmatched: 12. In germline, CDR1 is MNHEY, CDR2 SMNVEV (reference sequence). The CDR3 extends over 16 amino acids. CDR3 sequence: CASSWGFRDRVYEQYF. In nucleotides, the CDR3 is TGTGCCAGCAGTTGGGGATTCCGGGACAGAGTCTACGAGCAGTACTTC.

J is TRBJ1-1 and V is TRBV10-3; 8 bases agree with TRBD1. The CDR3 spans 14 residues. Germline V CDR1 and CDR2: ENHRY, SYGVKD. V trimming: 4 bases; J trimming: 1 base; junction bases outside the gene matches: 2. Here the CDR3 reads CAISGTGGNTEAFF. CDR3 coding DNA: TGTGCCATCAGTGGAACAGGGGGGAACACTGAAGCTTTCTTT.

The chain has TRBV4-3 and TRBJ2-1; no definite D call. The CDR3 is made up of 12 amino acids. CDR1 and CDR2 (germline): LGHNA, YSLEER. V lost 4 bases and J 8 bases, leaving 9 bases between the germline ends. The DNA of the CDR3 is TGCGCCAGCAGCCTACCCGGGTATGAGCAGTTCTTC. Translated, it gives CASSLPGYEQFF.

The J gene is TRBJ1-4, the V gene TRBV19; D may be TRBD1 (5 bases). The CDR3 consists of 14 residues. The germline V and J ends were trimmed by 4 bases and 2 bases, with 8 bases remaining between them. Germline CDR1 LNHDA, CDR2 SQIVND (reference sequence). The CDR3 region has the DNA TGTGCCAGTAGTACAGGGATTACTAATGAAAAACTGTTTTTT. Translating it yields CASSTGITNEKLFF.

This chain joins TRBV21-1 and TRBJ2-2; the table assigns TRBD1, which was not confirmed against the DNA. TRBV21-1 is described as a pseudogene. The CDR3 has 15 residues. CDR3 nucleotide sequence: TGTGCCAGCAGCTTACACAGGGTGAACACCGGGGAGCTGTTTTTT. It specifies CASSLHRVNTGELFF.

The rearrangement links TRBV3-1 (or the pseudogene TRBV3-2) to TRBJ1-2; the D is unclear. CDR3 length: 17 amino acids. Germline V CDR1 and CDR2: LGHDT, YNNKEL (reference sequence). Trimming removed 0 bases from V and 2 bases from J, with 16 bases in between. CDR3 protein: CASSQDLVEGTNYGYTF. For the CDR3, the DNA is TGTGCCAGCAGCCAAGATCTGGTAGAGGGCACCAACTATGGCTACACCTTC.